The entry that follows covers one T cell receptor (beta chain) sequence. Germline CDR1 and CDR2: DFQATT and SNEGSKA (reference sequence). Trimming took off 3 bases at V and 2 bases at J, with 13 bases between the two ends. The CDR3 is 14 amino acids. This record comes from a study of blood T cell repertoires in COVID-19. Produced via immunoSEQ multiplex PCR; TCRdb's table is partial and in-frame only. The repertoire includes about 180,000 clones, around 80% of them detected once, and 6.5% sits in the top ten. Sequencing input: peripheral blood. This chain joins TRBV20-1 and TRBJ2-5; tentative D call: TRBD1 (6 bases). This TCR was sampled from a man between 65 and 79 years old with active or convalescent COVID-19. The DNA for the CDR3 is TGCAGTGCTAGTTCCGGGACAACTCAAGAGACCCAGTACTTC. It is translated as CSASSGTTQETQYF.